This T cell receptor beta chain was observed in a study of human T cells and chemical hapten exposure. General study results and limits: Controls had significantly fewer large CDR3 similarity clusters than were formed by expanded TCRs.

Time point described: pre-sensitization, week 0. Treatment indicated: therapeutic diphenylcyclopropenone sensitization with weekly scalp DPC. RNA extraction used unfractionated whole blood as the source of total RNA. This clonotype occurred a few times. The antigen is unknown. The CDR3 extends over 13 amino acids. Germline trimming cut 4 bases from V and 7 bases from J; bases unmatched to any gene: 7. Germline assignment: CDR1 SGHTA and CDR2 FQGNSA. During construction of the library, unique molecular identifiers were attached to individual cDNA molecules for quantitative, reproducible TCR counting. TCRdb called the RACE reads again in MiXCR, with one record for every CDR3 protein. The data show some 49,000 distinct CDR3 sequences, approximately 9.7% seen once.

The origin of this receptor is a young woman with alopecia areata. Some clones in this sample may be carry-over from other donors' samples. The V call is TRBV7-2, the J call TRBJ2-7; 7 positions match TRBD2. This specimen consisted of whole blood, obtained in connection with sensitization to the hapten diphenylcyclopropenone (DPC). CDR3 residues: CASSWEGWREQYF. In nucleotides, the CDR3 is TGTGCCAGCAGCTGGGAGGGGTGGAGGGAGCAGTACTTC.